This T cell receptor beta chain originates from a study of siplizumab effects on memory and regulatory T cells. Study-wide findings and caveats: Most proliferating CD4+ or CD8+ clones, roughly 75-96%, had no naive or memory assignment.

Germline CDR1 is SNHLY and CDR2 is FYNNEI. V was cut by 5 bases and J by 8 bases, with 6 bases left in between. The CDR3 is 10 amino acids. This clone was detected only a few times. The antigen is unknown. Measured with immunoSEQ multiplex PCR; TCRdb has only the in-frame clones, and not every one. This sample has about 110,000 clones, with more than 90% found just once. The rearrangement uses TRBV2 and TRBJ1-1; D unresolved. The sequencing sample was made of CD4+ T cells sorted from blood. The origin of this receptor is a human donor in good health. The CDR3 region has the DNA TGTGCCAGCAGTTTCAAAGAAGCTTTCTTT. It specifies CASSFKEAFF.